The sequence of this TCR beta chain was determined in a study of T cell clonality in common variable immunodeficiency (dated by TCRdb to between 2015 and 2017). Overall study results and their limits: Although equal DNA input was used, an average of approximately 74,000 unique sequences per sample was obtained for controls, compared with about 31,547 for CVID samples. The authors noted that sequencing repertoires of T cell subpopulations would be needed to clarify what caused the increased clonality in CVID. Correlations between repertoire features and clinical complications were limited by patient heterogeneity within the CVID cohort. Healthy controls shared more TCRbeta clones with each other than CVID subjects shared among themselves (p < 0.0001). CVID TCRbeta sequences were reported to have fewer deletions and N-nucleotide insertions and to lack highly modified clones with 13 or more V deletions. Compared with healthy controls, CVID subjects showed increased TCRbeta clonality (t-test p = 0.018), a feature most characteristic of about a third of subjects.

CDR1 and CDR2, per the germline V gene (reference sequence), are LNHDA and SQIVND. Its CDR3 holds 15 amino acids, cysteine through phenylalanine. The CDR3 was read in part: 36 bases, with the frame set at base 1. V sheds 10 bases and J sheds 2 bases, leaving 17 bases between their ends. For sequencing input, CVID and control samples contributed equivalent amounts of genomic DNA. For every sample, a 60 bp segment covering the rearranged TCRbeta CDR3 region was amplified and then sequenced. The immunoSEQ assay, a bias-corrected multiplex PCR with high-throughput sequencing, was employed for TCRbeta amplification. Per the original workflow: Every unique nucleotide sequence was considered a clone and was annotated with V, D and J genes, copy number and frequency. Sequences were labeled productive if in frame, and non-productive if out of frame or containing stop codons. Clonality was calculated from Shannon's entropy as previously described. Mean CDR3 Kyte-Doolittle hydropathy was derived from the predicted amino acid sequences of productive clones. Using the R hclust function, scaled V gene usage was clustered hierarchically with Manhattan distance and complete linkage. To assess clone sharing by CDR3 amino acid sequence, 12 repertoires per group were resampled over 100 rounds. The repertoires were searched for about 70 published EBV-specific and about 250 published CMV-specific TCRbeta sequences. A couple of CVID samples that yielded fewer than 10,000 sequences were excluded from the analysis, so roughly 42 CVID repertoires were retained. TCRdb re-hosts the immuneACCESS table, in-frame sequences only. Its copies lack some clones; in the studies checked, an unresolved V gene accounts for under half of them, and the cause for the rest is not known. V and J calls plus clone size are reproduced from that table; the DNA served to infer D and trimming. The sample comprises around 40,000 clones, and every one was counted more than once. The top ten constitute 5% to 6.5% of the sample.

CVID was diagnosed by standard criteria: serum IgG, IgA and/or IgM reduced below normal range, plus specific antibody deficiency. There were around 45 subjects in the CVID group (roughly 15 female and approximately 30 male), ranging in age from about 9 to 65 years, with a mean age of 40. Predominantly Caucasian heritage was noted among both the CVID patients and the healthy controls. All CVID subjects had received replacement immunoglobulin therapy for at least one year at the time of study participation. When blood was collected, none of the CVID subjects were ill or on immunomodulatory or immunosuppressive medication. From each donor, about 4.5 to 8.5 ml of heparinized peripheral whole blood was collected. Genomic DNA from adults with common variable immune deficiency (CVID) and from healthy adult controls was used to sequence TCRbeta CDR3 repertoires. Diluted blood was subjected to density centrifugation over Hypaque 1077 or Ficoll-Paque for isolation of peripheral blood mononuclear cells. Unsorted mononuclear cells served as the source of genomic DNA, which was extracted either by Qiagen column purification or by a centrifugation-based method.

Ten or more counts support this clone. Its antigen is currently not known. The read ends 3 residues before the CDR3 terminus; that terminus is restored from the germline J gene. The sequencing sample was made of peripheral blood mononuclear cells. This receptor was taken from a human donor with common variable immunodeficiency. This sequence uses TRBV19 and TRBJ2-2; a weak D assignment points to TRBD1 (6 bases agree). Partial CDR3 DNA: TGTGCCACCAACCCCGACAGGCCAAACACCGGGGAG. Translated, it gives CATNPDRPNTGE. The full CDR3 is CATNPDRPNTGELFF.